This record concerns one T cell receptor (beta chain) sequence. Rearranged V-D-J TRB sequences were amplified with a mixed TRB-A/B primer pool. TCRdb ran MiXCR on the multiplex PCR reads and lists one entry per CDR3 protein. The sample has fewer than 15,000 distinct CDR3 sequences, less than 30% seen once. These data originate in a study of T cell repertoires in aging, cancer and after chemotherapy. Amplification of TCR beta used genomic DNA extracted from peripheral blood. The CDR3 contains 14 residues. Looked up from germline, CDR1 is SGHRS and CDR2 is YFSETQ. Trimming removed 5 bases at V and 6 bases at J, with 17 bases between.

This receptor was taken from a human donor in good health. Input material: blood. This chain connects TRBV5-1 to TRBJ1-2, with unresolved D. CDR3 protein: CASRPGRIGDGYTF. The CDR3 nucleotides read TGCGCCAGCAGACCCGGGCGGATTGGCGATGGCTACACCTTC.